The clone carrying this T cell receptor (beta chain) was counted at least ten times. Its antigen is unknown. These data originate in a study of naive and memory T cell subsets. Study-wide results and limits: This RNA-based method may be sensitive to activation-related transcript changes.

This CDR3 spans 16 amino acids. Germline V CDR1 and CDR2: SQVTM, ANQGSEA. Trimming removed 4 bases at V and 5 bases at J, with 21 bases between. Four PCR rounds used nested alpha and beta constant region primers plus the SP2 primer. For blood and skin samples, reverse transcription used TCR alpha and beta constant primers. From the 5' RACE reads, TCRdb called clonotypes with MiXCR, one entry per CDR3 protein. The table includes roughly 60,000 distinct CDR3 sequences, 6% to 8.5% detected once. TCR cDNA received a 3' ligated oligonucleotide that carried a UMI. Whole blood, 2 to 2.5 ml, came from adult healthy volunteers. Input was roughly 1 to 1000 ng of DNase-treated total RNA without cell sorting.

This clonotype was obtained from a female donor in good health. The chain has TRBV29-1 and TRBJ2-1; D is perhaps TRBD1 or TRBD2 (6 bases each). The CDR3, as DNA: TGCAGCGTTGGGGGGGACATAAGCCGTAATAACAATGAGCAGTTCTTC. This codes for CSVGGDISRNNNEQFF.